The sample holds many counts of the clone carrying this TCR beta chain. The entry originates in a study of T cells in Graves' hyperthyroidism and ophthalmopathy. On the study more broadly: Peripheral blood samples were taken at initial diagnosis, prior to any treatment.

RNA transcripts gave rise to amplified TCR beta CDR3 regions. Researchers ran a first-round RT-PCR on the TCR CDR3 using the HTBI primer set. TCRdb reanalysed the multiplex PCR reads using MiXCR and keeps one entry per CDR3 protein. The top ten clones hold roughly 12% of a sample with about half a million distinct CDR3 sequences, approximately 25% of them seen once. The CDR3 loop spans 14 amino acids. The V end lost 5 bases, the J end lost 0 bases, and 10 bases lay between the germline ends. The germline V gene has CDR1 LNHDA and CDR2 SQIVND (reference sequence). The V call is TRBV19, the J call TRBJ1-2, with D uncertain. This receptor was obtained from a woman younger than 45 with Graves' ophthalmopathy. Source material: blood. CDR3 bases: TGTGCCAGTAGTCATGCGGGCGCTAACTATGGCTACACCTTC. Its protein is CASSHAGANYGYTF. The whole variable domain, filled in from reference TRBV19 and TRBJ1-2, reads DGGITQSPKYLFRKEGQNVTLSCEQNLNHDAMYWYRQDPGQGLRLIYYSQIVNDFQKGDIAEGYSVSREKKESFPLTVTSAQKNPTAFYLCASSHAGANYGYTFGSGTRLTVV.